The entry below describes one T cell receptor beta chain. These data belong to a study of blood T cell repertoires in COVID-19. At the level of the study: Samples came from the United States, Italy and Spain, spanning acute and convalescent COVID-19. Nucleic acid was either cDNA or gDNA, and it came from T cells, B-cell-depleted T cells, or PBMCs.

The germline gives CDR1 SGHRS, CDR2 YFSETQ. Trimming at V came to 5 bases and at J to 4 bases, leaving 11 bases not matched to a gene. This CDR3 contains 15 residues. Methods used by the authors: Amplification of reference gene primers was used by the study to estimate nucleated cell counts. Method: immunoSEQ multiplex PCR; TCRdb's copy keeps in-frame clones and lacks some. V and J calls and clone size are copied from that table; D and trimming were computed from the DNA. The sample includes about 210,000 clones, less than 90% of them seen just once. This clonotype was obtained from a woman in her 30s who had been exposed to COVID-19. Sample: PBMCs or T cells enriched from blood (not recorded which). The chain recombines TRBV5-1 with TRBJ1-2; 7 bases agree with TRBD1. In nucleotides, the CDR3 is TGCGCCAGCAGAAGAGACAGGGAAGGGAGCTATGGCTACACCTTC. This gives the protein CASRRDREGSYGYTF.